Detailed here is one TCR beta chain. Antigen: not known. Targeted sequencing depth ranged from 1 in 200,000 to 1 in 1 million T cells. This table comes from immunoSEQ multiplex PCR, and its TCRdb copy is limited to in-frame clones, with some not included. The data hold about 160,000 clones, with about 84% observed a single time. This record belongs to a study of cytotoxic CD8 clonotypes in ibrutinib-treated CLL. Turning to the study itself: Across the patients, approximately 10 were relapsed/refractory, about 14 treatment-naive and fewer than 18 IGHV unmutated. The study, taken as a whole, reports: At progression, clonality fell back toward baseline after rising at ibrutinib response.

TCR beta library input comprised around 2 micrograms of genomic DNA from cryopreserved PBMCs. In germline, CDR1 is MNHEY, CDR2 SMNVEV (reference sequence). With V trimmed by 5 bases and J by 3 bases, 3 bases remained unmatched. CDR3 size: 14 residues. The receptor was isolated from a human donor with chronic lymphocytic leukemia. This chain connects TRBV27 to TRBJ2-7; 11 nucleotides match TRBD2. The specimen comprised PBMCs, sampled after 24 months of ibrutinib treatment. CDR3 in DNA: TGTGCCAGCAGTCGCGGGACTAGCGGCTACGAGCAGTACTTC. Translation: CASSRGTSGYEQYF.